Listed below are T cell receptor beta chains from one sample, sequenced in a study of blood T cell repertoires in COVID-19. Assay: immunoSEQ multiplex PCR; the TCRdb copy retains only in-frame clones and omits some. The sample holds approximately 84,000 clones; approximately 87% are singletons and the top ten take about an eighth. The specimen was peripheral blood. The receptors were gathered from a human donor in a cohort sampled during active COVID-19. The CDR3 runs from the conserved cysteine through the conserved F or W. The order of the fields is V gene, clone size, J gene, D gene, CDR3 DNA, CDR3 protein. D genes are given only for firm matches. Rows may omit the clone size; those that give it use once, few, many or a size class.

V gene: TRBV24-1
clone size: -
J gene: TRBJ1-5
D gene: TRBD1
CDR3 DNA: TGTGCCACCAGTAAGGGGGGACAGAATCAGCCCCAGCATTTT
CDR3 protein: CATSKGGQNQPQHF

V gene: TRBV11-2
clone size: -
J gene: TRBJ2-7
D gene: TRBD1
CDR3 DNA: TGTGCCAGCAGCTTATCCCGGACAGGGGGCTACGAGCAGTACTTC
CDR3 protein: CASSLSRTGGYEQYF

V gene: TRBV7-3
clone size: -
J gene: TRBJ1-6
D gene: TRBD1
CDR3 DNA: TGTGCCAGCAGTGCCCGGGACAGTCTTAATTCACCCCTCCACTTT
CDR3 protein: CASSARDSLNSPLHF

V gene: TRBV7-9
clone size: -
J gene: TRBJ1-4
D gene: TRBD1
CDR3 DNA: TGTGCCAGCAGCTTGGGACAGGGGACGACTAATGAAAAACTGTTTTTT
CDR3 protein: CASSLGQGTTNEKLFF

V gene: TRBV28
clone size: -
J gene: TRBJ2-3
D gene: TRBD2
CDR3 DNA: TGTGCCAGCAGACCGTACGGGAGGGCCACAGATACGCAGTATTTT
CDR3 protein: CASRPYGRATDTQYF

V gene: TRBV5-1
clone size: -
J gene: TRBJ2-3
D gene: TRBD1
CDR3 DNA: TGCGCCAGCCACCAGACAGGGGAGGATACGCAGTATTTT
CDR3 protein: CASHQTGEDTQYF

V gene: TRBV20-1
clone size: -
J gene: TRBJ2-1
D gene: -
CDR3 DNA: TGCAGTGCTAGTACCCCGGGAGCCCGAGGGGTCAATGAGCAGTTCTTC
CDR3 protein: CSASTPGARGVNEQFF

V gene: TRBV15
clone size: -
J gene: TRBJ1-5
D gene: -
CDR3 DNA: TGTGCCACCAGCAGAGAGGGCTATTGGAGGGGAGAAAATCAGCCCCAGCATTTT
CDR3 protein: CATSREGYWRGENQPQHF

V gene: TRBV7-8
clone size: -
J gene: TRBJ1-1
D gene: -
CDR3 DNA: TGTGCCAGCAGCCCCCAGGGGAACACTGAAGCTTTCTTT
CDR3 protein: CASSPQGNTEAFF

V gene: TRBV4-3
clone size: once
J gene: TRBJ1-4
D gene: -
CDR3 DNA: TGCGCCAGCAGCCAAGACGTGCCGGGCGGGGCCAATGAAAAACTGTTTTTT
CDR3 protein: CASSQDVPGGANEKLFF

V gene: TRBV3-1/TRBV3-2
clone size: -
J gene: TRBJ2-7
D gene: TRBD1
CDR3 DNA: TGTGCCAGCAGCCAAGATGGGACAGGGAACTACGAGCAGTACTTC
CDR3 protein: CASSQDGTGNYEQYF

V gene: TRBV28
clone size: few
J gene: TRBJ1-5
D gene: -
CDR3 DNA: TGTGCCAGCAGCCCCGGCGGCGGGGATGGCAATCAGCCCCAGCATTTT
CDR3 protein: CASSPGGGDGNQPQHF

V gene: TRBV7-2
clone size: -
J gene: TRBJ1-1
D gene: -
CDR3 DNA: TGTGCCAGCAGCTTAGAAGGGGCGGGAGACACTGAAGCTTTCTTT
CDR3 protein: CASSLEGAGDTEAFF

V gene: TRBV19
clone size: -
J gene: TRBJ1-1
D gene: -
CDR3 DNA: TGTGCCAGTAGTGCACAGGGTGCCTTGAGAGCTTTCTTT
CDR3 protein: CASSAQGALRAFF

V gene: TRBV27
clone size: once
J gene: TRBJ2-7
D gene: TRBD1
CDR3 DNA: TGTGCCAGCAGTTTATCGCGGGACAGGGGAGTCCACGAGCAGTACTTC
CDR3 protein: CASSLSRDRGVHEQYF

V gene: TRBV10-3
clone size: -
J gene: TRBJ1-1
D gene: TRBD1
CDR3 DNA: TGTGCCATCAGTGAGTCTGAGGGGGCGGGCACTGAAGCTTTCTTT
CDR3 protein: CAISESEGAGTEAFF

V gene: TRBV27
clone size: once
J gene: TRBJ2-1
D gene: TRBD1
CDR3 DNA: TGTGCCAGCAGCCCGAGGGGAGAGACAGGGAATGAGCAGTTCTTC
CDR3 protein: CASSPRGETGNEQFF

V gene: TRBV5-4
clone size: few
J gene: TRBJ2-3
D gene: TRBD2
CDR3 DNA: TGTGCCAGCAGCTGGGGACTAGCGGAGTTAGATACGCAGTATTTT
CDR3 protein: CASSWGLAELDTQYF

V gene: TRBV29-1
clone size: -
J gene: TRBJ2-1
D gene: TRBD1
CDR3 DNA: TGCAGCGAGATGGGACAGGGGGCCCCCTGGGGTGAGCAGTTCTTC
CDR3 protein: CSEMGQGAPWGEQFF

V gene: TRBV12-3/TRBV12-4
clone size: few
J gene: TRBJ1-2
D gene: -
CDR3 DNA: TGTGCCAGCAGTTGGGGGGAGGGCTACACCTTC
CDR3 protein: CASSWGEGYTF

V gene: TRBV5-1
clone size: -
J gene: TRBJ2-2
D gene: -
CDR3 DNA: TGCGCCAGCAGCTTGGGCGACACCGGGGAGCTGTTTTTT
CDR3 protein: CASSLGDTGELFF

V gene: TRBV5-1
clone size: -
J gene: TRBJ1-2
D gene: TRBD1
CDR3 DNA: TGCGCCAGCAGCTACCTAGGGACAGGGGGCGAGTATGGCTACACCTTC
CDR3 protein: CASSYLGTGGEYGYTF

V gene: TRBV30
clone size: -
J gene: TRBJ1-2
D gene: -
CDR3 DNA: TGTGCCTGGAGGCACTTGGGCTACACCTTC
CDR3 protein: CAWRHLGYTF

V gene: TRBV11-3
clone size: -
J gene: TRBJ2-1
D gene: -
CDR3 DNA: TGTGCCAGCAGCCCGACTAGTTTAAGTGACAATGAGCAGTTCTTC
CDR3 protein: CASSPTSLSDNEQFF